The T cell receptor beta chain under discussion was sequenced for a study of blood T cells in healthy people across ages. The sample holds a few counts of this clonotype. A second PCR of roughly 7 to 11 cycles used a sample-barcoded 5' primer and a J-beta primer mix. Each cDNA molecule received a tag from a template-switch adaptor that had 12 random nucleotides. TCRdb re-analysed the 5' RACE reads in MiXCR, keeping a single row per CDR3 protein. The data show about 770,000 distinct CDR3 sequences, around 42% seen once. CDR1 and CDR2 (germline): SGHRS, YFSETQ. The V end was cut by 9 bases, the J end by 6 bases, with 22 bases between. The CDR3 runs 15 residues.

This sequence joins TRBV5-1 and TRBJ2-1; D ambiguous. The sample taken for sequencing was blood. The TCR comes from a man in his 60s in good health. CDR3 nucleotide sequence: TGCGCCACTCATTTACGTCCGGATTCGGGCAATGAGCAGTTCTTC. It is translated as CATHLRPDSGNEQFF.